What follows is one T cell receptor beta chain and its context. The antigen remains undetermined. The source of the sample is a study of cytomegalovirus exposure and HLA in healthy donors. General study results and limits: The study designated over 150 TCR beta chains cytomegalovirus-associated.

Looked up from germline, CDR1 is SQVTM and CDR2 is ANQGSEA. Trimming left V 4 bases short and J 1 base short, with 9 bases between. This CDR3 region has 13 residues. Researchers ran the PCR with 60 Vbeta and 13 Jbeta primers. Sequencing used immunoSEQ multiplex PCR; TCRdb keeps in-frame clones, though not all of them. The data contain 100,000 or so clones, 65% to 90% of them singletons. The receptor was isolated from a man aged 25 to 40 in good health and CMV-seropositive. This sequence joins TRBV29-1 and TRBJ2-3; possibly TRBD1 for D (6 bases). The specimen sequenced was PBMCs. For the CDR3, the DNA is TGCAGCGTTGGAGGGGGTGGCACAGATACGCAGTATTTT. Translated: CSVGGGGTDTQYF.